This entry is about one TCR beta chain. Antigen: not known. Sequencing used immunoSEQ multiplex PCR; TCRdb keeps in-frame clones, though not all of them. The sample contains 2 million to 2.5 million clones, 93% of which appear only once. Recent vaccinations or acute infections were absent in the healthy HIV-negative adult donors. Within Nashville, Tennessee resided all donors, each a Caucasian adult. The sample is drawn from a study of shared clonotypes between healthy human individuals. Points from the study as a whole: It was observed that roughly 5.5% of naive CD4 clonotypes were shared across a few donors.

The CDR3 is 14 amino acids. Germline V gene sequence: CDR1 GTSNPN, CDR2 SVGIG (reference sequence). The germline V and J ends were trimmed by 5 bases and 0 bases, with 13 bases remaining between them. This clonotype was sampled from a man aged 18 to 35 in good health. Some clones in this sample may be carry-over from other donors' samples. This chain joins TRBV30 and TRBJ1-1, with D maybe TRBD1 (6 bases). The sequenced sample was naive CD4+ T cells from PBMCs. Subset given: CD45RA+ positively selected. CDR3 nucleotides: TGTGCCTGGGAACCGGGACACCTGAACACTGAAGCTTTCTTT. Translated: CAWEPGHLNTEAFF.